This TCR beta chain was sequenced during a study of T cell responses to AZD1222 COVID-19 vaccine. V lost 7 bases, J lost 6 bases, and 13 bases lay in between. The CDR3 totals 13 residues. The V gene's germline CDR1 is LNHDA and CDR2 SQIVND (reference sequence). Assay: immunoSEQ multiplex PCR; the TCRdb copy retains only in-frame clones and omits some. The sample lists about 150,000 clones, roughly nine tenths occurring once. This clone was found once. Antigen unknown. Study observations and caveats: Repertoire samples came only from after the peak T cell response. Spike regions recognized by vaccine-associated CD4 TCRs spanned the protein, led by 160-218 and 743-854. Donors, mostly white British, included more females; clonal diversity was possibly underestimated.

The receptor was isolated from an adult in good health. The chain combines TRBV19 with TRBJ1-5; maybe TRBD1 (5 bases). The sample was peripheral blood, taken on day 0 of AZD1222 vaccination. The CDR3 reads CASTFGRGQPQHF. The CDR3 DNA reads TGTGCCAGTACCTTCGGGAGGGGTCAGCCCCAGCATTTT.